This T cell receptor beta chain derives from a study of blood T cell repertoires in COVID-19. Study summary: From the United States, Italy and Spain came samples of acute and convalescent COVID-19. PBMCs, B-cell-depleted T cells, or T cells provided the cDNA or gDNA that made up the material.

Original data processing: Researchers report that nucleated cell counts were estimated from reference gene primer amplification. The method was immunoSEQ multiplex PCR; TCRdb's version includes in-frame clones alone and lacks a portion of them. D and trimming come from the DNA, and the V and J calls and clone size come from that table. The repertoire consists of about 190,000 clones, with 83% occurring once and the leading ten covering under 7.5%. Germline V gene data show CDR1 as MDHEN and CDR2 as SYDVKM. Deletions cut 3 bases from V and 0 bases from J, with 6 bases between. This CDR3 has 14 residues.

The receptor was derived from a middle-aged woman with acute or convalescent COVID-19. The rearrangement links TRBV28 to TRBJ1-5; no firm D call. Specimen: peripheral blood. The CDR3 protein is CASSFYDSNQPQHF. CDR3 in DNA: TGTGCCAGCAGTTTCTACGATAGCAATCAGCCCCAGCATTTT.